This T cell receptor (beta chain) was observed in a study of OX40 agonist ivuxolimab in advanced cancers. Study-level background: The mean age was about 57 years, ranging from 23 to 79, with less than 90% of participants male. Eligibility rules accepted prior anti-PD-1, anti-PD-L1 or anti-CTLA-4 therapy, and 30% to 40% had some. Study-level points and caveats: At doses 0.1 to 3.0 mg/kg, CD4+ and CD8+ clones expanded.

Method: immunoSEQ multiplex PCR; TCRdb's copy keeps in-frame clones and lacks some. The sample records some 66,000 clones, over 80% being singletons. Of note for this clone: Its antigen is undetermined.

Researchers took blood at baseline, on cycle 4 day 1, and on cycle 7 day 1. The sequence derives from an adult with an advanced solid tumor such as melanoma, head and neck, liver or kidney cancer. This sample comprised CD4+ or CD8+ T cells sorted from blood, obtained in a trial of the OX40 agonist ivuxolimab.

The DNA of the CDR3 is TGTGCCAGCAGTGAAACCTCCTACGAGCAGTACTTC. Its translation: CASSETSYEQYF. The chain carries TRBV25-1 and TRBJ2-7; D ambiguous. With 2 bases removed from V and 0 bases from J, the gap between germline ends came to 2 bases. The CDR3 covers 12 residues. CDR1 is MGHDK, CDR2 SYGVNS, per germline.